The 5 T cell receptor beta chains reported below all come from one sample, sequenced in a study of shared clonotypes between healthy human individuals. The protocol was immunoSEQ multiplex PCR, while the TCRdb copy is restricted to in-frame clones and leaves out a portion. The sample gives about 2 million clones, 95% of which show up once; 0.13% is in the top ten. Sequencing used naive CD4+ T cells sorted from blood. Subset here: CD45RA+ positively selected. The receptor source for this set is a man aged 18 to 35 in good health.

The rearrangement uses TRBV6-6 and TRBJ1-1, with a tentative D call TRBD1 (5 bases). The V end lost 4 bases, the J end lost 6 bases, and 9 bases lay between the germline ends. The germline CDR1 and CDR2 sequences are MNHNY and SVGAGI (reference sequence). The length of the CDR3 is 12 residues. CDR3 in amino acids: CASSSGTPEAFF. Written as DNA, the CDR3 is TGTGCCAGCAGTTCCGGGACCCCTGAAGCTTTCTTT.

This clone appeared a single time. This chain connects TRBV12-5 to TRBJ2-2; D gene unclear. The V and J ends lost 1 base and 8 bases respectively, with 5 bases between them. CDR1 and CDR2 (germline): LGHNT, FRNRAP. The CDR3 sequence is 12 residues long. The CDR3 loop reads CASGLEVGELFF. The CDR3 DNA follows: TGTGCTAGTGGTTTGGAGGTGGGGGAGCTGTTTTTT.

The chain carries TRBV2 and TRBJ1-1; D gene unclear. CDR1 SNHLY and CDR2 FYNNEI come from the germline V gene. The V gene lost 4 bases and the J gene lost 0 bases, with 6 bases spanning the gap. This CDR3 is built from 13 residues. CDR3 in DNA: TGTGCCAGCAGTGGAGGGCTGAACACTGAAGCTTTCTTT. Its translation is CASSGGLNTEAFF. Combining the CDR3 with reference TRBV2 and TRBJ1-1 gives the whole variable domain EPEVTQTPSHQVTQMGQEVILRCVPISNHLYFYWYRQILGQKVEFLVSFYNNEISEKSEIFDDQFSVERPDGSNFTLKIRSTKLEDSAMYFCASSGGLNTEAFFGQGTRLTVV.

The chain recombines TRBV28 with TRBJ2-4, with D uncertain. The germline gives CDR1 MDHEN, CDR2 SYDVKM. Trimming cost V 7 bases and J 1 base, with 8 bases left between them. CDR3 length equals 13 residues. The CDR3: CASTPPAKNIQYF. For the CDR3, the DNA is TGTGCCAGCACCCCACCCGCCAAAAACATTCAGTACTTC.

In regard to this clone: Distinct nucleotide sequences in the sample also encode this CDR3. This rearrangement joins TRBV6-5 to TRBJ1-2; no reliable D call. The germline V gene encodes CDR1 MNHEY and CDR2 SVGAGI. Trimming removed 0 bases at V and 2 bases at J, with 4 bases between. CDR3 size: 13 residues. CDR3 sequence: CASSYSDNYGYTF. DNA of the CDR3: TGTGCCAGCAGTTACTCGGACAACTATGGCTACACCTTC.